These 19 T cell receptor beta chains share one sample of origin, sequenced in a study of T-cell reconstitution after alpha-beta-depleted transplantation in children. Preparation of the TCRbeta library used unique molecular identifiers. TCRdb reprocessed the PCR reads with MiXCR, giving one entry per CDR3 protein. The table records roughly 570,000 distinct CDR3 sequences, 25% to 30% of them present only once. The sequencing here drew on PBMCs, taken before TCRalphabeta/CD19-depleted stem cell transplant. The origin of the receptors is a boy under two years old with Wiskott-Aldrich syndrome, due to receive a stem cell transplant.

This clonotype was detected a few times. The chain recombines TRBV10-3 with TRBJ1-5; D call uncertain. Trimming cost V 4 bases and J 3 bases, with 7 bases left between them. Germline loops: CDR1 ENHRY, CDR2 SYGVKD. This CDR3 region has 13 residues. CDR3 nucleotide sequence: TGTGCCATCAGTGTGGGGAACAATCAGCCCCAGCATTTT. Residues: CAISVGNNQPQHF.

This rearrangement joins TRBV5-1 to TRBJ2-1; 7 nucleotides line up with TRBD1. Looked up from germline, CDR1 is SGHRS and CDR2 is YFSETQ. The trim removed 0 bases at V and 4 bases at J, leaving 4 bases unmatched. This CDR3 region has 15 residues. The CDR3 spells CASSLGDSLYNEQFF. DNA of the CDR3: TGCGCCAGCAGCTTGGGGGACAGCCTATACAATGAGCAGTTCTTC.

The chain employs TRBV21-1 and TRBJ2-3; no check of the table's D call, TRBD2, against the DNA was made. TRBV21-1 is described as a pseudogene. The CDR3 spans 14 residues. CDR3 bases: TGTGCCAGCAGCCCTAGCGGGAGTGGAGATACGCAGTATTTT. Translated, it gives CASSPSGSGDTQYF.

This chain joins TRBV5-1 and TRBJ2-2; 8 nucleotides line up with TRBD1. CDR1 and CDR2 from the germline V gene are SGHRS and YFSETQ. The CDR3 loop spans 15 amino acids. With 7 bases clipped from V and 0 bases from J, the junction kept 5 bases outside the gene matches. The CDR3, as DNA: TGCGCCAGCGCAGGGACAGGAGCGAACACCGGGGAGCTGTTTTTT. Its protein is CASAGTGANTGELFF.

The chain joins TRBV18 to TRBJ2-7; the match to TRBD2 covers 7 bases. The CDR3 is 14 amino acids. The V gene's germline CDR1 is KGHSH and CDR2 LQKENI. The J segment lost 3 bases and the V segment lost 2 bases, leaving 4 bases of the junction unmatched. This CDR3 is CASSPSGANYEQYF. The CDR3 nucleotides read TGTGCCAGCTCACCAAGCGGGGCGAACTACGAGCAGTACTTC.

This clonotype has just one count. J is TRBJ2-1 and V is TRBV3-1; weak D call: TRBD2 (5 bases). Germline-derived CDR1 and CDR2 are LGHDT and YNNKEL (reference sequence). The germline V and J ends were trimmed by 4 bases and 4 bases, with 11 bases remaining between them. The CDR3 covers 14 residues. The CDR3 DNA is TGTGCCAGCAGCCTAGGGTGGGAGTACAATGAGCAGTTCTTC. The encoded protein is CASSLGWEYNEQFF.

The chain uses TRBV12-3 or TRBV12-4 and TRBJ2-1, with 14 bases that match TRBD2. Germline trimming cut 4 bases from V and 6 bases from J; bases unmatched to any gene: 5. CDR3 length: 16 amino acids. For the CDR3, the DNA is TGTGCCAGCAGTTCCGGGACTAGCGGGAGAGTCAATGAGCAGTTCTTC. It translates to CASSSGTSGRVNEQFF.

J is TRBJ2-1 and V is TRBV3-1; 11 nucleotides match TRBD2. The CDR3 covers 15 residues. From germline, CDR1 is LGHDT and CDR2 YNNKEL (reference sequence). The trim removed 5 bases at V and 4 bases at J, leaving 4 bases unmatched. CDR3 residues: CASSALAGVYNEQFF. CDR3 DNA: TGTGCCAGCAGCGCACTAGCGGGGGTTTACAATGAGCAGTTCTTC.

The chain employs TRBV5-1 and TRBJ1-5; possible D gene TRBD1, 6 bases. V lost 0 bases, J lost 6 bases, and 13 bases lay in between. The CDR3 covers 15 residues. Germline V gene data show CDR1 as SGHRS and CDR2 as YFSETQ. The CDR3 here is CASSLAPGAVQPQHF. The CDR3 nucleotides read TGCGCCAGCAGCTTGGCCCCGGGGGCGGTTCAGCCCCAGCATTTT.

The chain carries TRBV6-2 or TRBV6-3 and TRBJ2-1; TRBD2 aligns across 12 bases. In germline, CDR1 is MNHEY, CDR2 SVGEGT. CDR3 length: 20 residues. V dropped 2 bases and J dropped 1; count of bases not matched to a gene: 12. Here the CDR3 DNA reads TGTGCCAGCAGTTACCCGATCTCTACTAGCGGGAGGTCGTCCTACAATGAGCAGTTCTTC. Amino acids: CASSYPISTSGRSSYNEQFF.

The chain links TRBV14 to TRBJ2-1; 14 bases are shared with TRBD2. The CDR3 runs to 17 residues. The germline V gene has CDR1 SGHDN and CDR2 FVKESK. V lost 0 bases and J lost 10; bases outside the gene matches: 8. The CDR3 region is CASSQEPGTSGRREQFF. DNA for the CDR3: TGTGCCAGCAGCCAAGAGCCCGGGACTAGCGGGAGAAGGGAGCAGTTCTTC.

The CDR3 spells CASSSGRASGNTIYF. The DNA of the CDR3 is TGTGCCAGCAGTTCCGGACGGGCTTCTGGAAACACCATATATTTT. The rearrangement links TRBV5-5 to TRBJ1-3; D remains unclear. The CDR3 is 15 residues long. CDR1 and CDR2 from the germline V gene are SGHKS and YYEKEE (reference sequence). Trimming took 5 bases from V and 1 from J, leaving 13 bases between them.

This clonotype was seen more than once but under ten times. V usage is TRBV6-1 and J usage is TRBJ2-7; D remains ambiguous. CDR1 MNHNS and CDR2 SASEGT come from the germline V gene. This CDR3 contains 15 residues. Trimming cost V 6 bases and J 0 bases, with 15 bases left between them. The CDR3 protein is CASRTFGPRSYEQYF. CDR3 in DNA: TGTGCCAGCAGGACCTTTGGGCCACGCTCCTACGAGCAGTACTTC.

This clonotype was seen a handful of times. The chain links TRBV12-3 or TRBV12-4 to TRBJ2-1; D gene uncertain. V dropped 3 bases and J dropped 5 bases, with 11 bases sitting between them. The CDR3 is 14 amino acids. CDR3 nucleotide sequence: TGTGCCAGCAGTTTTTCTTCACTCAACAATGAGCAGTTCTTC. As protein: CASSFSSLNNEQFF.

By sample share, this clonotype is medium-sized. Written as DNA, the CDR3 is TGCGCCAGCAGCCAAACCGGGACAGTGAGCACTGAAGCTTTCTTT. This translates into CASSQTGTVSTEAFF. The chain joins TRBV4-1 to TRBJ1-1, with 7 bases lining up with TRBD1. The CDR3 spans 15 residues. Germline CDR1 MGHRA, CDR2 YSYEKL. V lost 2 bases and J lost 4; bases outside the gene matches: 7.

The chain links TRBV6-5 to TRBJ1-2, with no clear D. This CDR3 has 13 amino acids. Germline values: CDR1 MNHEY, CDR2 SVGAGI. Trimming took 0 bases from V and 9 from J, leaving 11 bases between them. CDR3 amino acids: CASSYSVLGSYTF. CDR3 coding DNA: TGTGCCAGCAGTTACTCGGTACTAGGAAGCTACACCTTC.

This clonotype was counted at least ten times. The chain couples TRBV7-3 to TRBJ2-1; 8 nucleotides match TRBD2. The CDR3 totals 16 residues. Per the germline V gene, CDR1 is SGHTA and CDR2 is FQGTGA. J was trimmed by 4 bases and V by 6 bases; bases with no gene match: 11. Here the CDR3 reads CASSRLATSGYNEQFF. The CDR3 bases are TGTGCCAGCAGTCGTTTAGCCACTAGCGGTTACAATGAGCAGTTCTTC.

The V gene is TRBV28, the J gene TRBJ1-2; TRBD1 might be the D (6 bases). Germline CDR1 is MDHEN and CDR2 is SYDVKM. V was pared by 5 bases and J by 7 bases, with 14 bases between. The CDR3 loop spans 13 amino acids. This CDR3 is CASSRTGRAGYTF. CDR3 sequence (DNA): TGTGCCAGCAGTAGAACAGGGCGCGCTGGCTACACCTTC.

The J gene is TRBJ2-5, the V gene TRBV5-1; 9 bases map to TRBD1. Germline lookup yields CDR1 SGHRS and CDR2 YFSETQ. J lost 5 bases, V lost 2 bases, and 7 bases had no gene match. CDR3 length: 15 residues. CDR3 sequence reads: CASSFWDRVEETQYF. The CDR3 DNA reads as TGCGCCAGCAGCTTCTGGGACAGGGTGGAGGAGACCCAGTACTTC.